Below are 13 T cell receptor beta chains sequenced from a single sample in a study of shared clonotypes between healthy human individuals. Using immunoSEQ multiplex PCR, the repertoire was profiled, and TCRdb retains in-frame clones only, with some absent. The sample comprises roughly 2.5 million clones, around 90% of which are singletons, and roughly 0.13% rests with the top ten. The sequencing input was naive CD4+ T cells sorted from blood. Subset reported: CD45RA+ positively selected. The receptors come from a man in his late teens or twenties in good health.

The chain has TRBV7-2 and TRBJ2-5, with a weak D call TRBD1 (5 bases). The J call could be wrong; TRBJ2-7 is a better fit for the DNA end. Germline CDR1 is SGHTA and CDR2 is FQGNSA. This CDR3 spans 14 amino acids. In nucleotides, the CDR3 is TGTGCCAGCAGCTTAAGTACAGGCTCCTACGAGCAGTACTTC. Protein product: CASSLSTGSYEQYF.

The gene calls are TRBV5-4 and TRBJ1-2; 7 bases are a match to TRBD1. Germline V gives CDR1 SGHNT, CDR2 YYREEE (reference sequence). This CDR3 is built from 15 residues. Trimming at V came to 0 bases and at J to 1 base, leaving 3 bases not matched to a gene. The CDR3 region has the DNA TGTGCCAGCAGCTTGGAACACAGGGGTAACTATGGCTACACCTTC. Translating gives CASSLEHRGNYGYTF.

The chain carries TRBV27 and TRBJ2-5; D might be TRBD1 (7 bases). The CDR3 is 15 amino acids. Germline loops: CDR1 MNHEY, CDR2 SMNVEV (reference sequence). The V end was cut by 2 bases, the J end by 5 bases, with 15 bases between. CDR3 sequence: CASSLPRGARETQYF. CDR3 coding DNA: TGTGCCAGCAGTTTACCCAGGGGGGCTCGCGAGACCCAGTACTTC.

This clone is a singleton in its sample. This chain connects TRBV10-1 to TRBJ2-5; unclear D gene. V was clipped by 0 bases and J by 2 bases, with 13 bases between them. The length of the CDR3 is 16 residues. Germline V CDR1 and CDR2: WNHNN, SYGVQD (reference sequence). CDR3 nucleotide sequence: TGCGCCAGCAGTGAGTCGACCCTGGGATTTCAAGAGACCCAGTACTTC. This encodes CASSESTLGFQETQYF.

This clone came up once. The V gene is TRBV5-4, the J gene TRBJ2-2; 7 bases line up with TRBD2. V was clipped by 2 bases and J by 5 bases; unmatched bases: 6. This CDR3 is 15 amino acids long. CDR1 and CDR2 (germline): SGHNT, YYREEE (reference sequence). CDR3 in DNA: TGTGCCAGCAGCTTCCCTAGCGGAGGAACCGGGGAGCTGTTTTTT. It codes for CASSFPSGGTGELFF.

V gene TRBV6-5 combines with J gene TRBJ1-1; D call uncertain. This CDR3 is 13 amino acids long. V dropped 6 bases and J dropped 2 bases, with 10 bases sitting between them. The germline CDR1 and CDR2 sequences are MNHEY and SVGAGI. The CDR3 reads CASRRTDNTEAFF. The DNA of the CDR3 is TGTGCCAGCAGGCGGACGGATAACACTGAAGCTTTCTTT.

The V and J genes are TRBV2 and TRBJ2-3, with D unclear. V lost 8 bases and J lost 2, with 11 bases in between. CDR1 and CDR2 from the germline V gene are SNHLY and FYNNEI. CDR3 length: 13 residues. This CDR3 reads CASSKAHTDTQYF. The CDR3 DNA follows: TGTGCCAGCTCTAAGGCTCACACAGATACGCAGTATTTT.

The chain is built from TRBV4-1 and TRBJ1-5, with D possibly TRBD1 on 6 matching bases. Germline CDR1 is MGHRA and CDR2 is YSYEKL. Trimming pared 0 bases from V and 2 bases from J, leaving 11 bases between. The CDR3 has 16 amino acids. In DNA, the CDR3 is TGCGCCAGCAGCCAAGAAGGGGGTATGGGCAATCAGCCCCAGCATTTT. As protein: CASSQEGGMGNQPQHF.

The V call is TRBV28, the J call TRBJ2-3; TRBD2 matches 8 bases. CDR1 is MDHEN and CDR2 is SYDVKM in the germline V gene. This CDR3 has 14 amino acids. Trimming cost V 6 bases and J 9 bases; bases outside gene matches: 11. CDR3 sequence reads: CASRYPGLEDTQYF. Written as DNA, the CDR3 is TGTGCCAGCAGGTATCCGGGACTAGAAGACACGCAGTATTTT. The entire variable domain, with the rest obtained from reference TRBV28 and TRBJ2-3, is as follows: DVKVTQSSRYLVKRTGEKVFLECVQDMDHENMFWYRQDPGLGLRLIYFSYDVKMKEKGDIPEGYSVSREKKERFSLILESASTNQTSMYLCASRYPGLEDTQYFGPGTRLTVL.

The rearrangement joins TRBV11-3 to TRBJ1-5; D may be TRBD1 (5 bases). Per germline, CDR1 SGHNT and CDR2 YENEEA. The CDR3 is 15 amino acids. Trimming left V 3 bases short and J 7 bases short, with 16 bases between. CDR3 DNA: TGTGCCAGCAGCTTGCGGTCAGGGCGTCGGCAGCCCCAGCATTTT. Amino acid sequence: CASSLRSGRRQPQHF.

This clone occurred a few times. The chain joins TRBV30 to TRBJ2-2; no firm D call. CDR1 is GTSNPN and CDR2 is SVGIG in the germline V gene (reference sequence). Between the trimmed V and J ends, which lost 0 bases and 7 bases, there was a span of 6 bases. CDR3 length: 12 residues. CDR3 sequence reads: CAWSVNLGELFF. The CDR3, as DNA: TGTGCCTGGAGTGTTAACCTCGGGGAGCTGTTTTTT.

This chain joins TRBV19 and TRBJ1-2; D may be TRBD1 (6 bases). The CDR3 contains 15 residues. Germline values: CDR1 LNHDA, CDR2 SQIVND (reference sequence). Trimming removed 3 bases at V and 4 bases at J, with 15 bases between. The CDR3: CASSILPGAGYGYTF. The CDR3 nucleotides are TGTGCCAGTAGTATTTTGCCGGGGGCAGGCTATGGCTACACCTTC.

The rearrangement joins TRBV10-1 to TRBJ1-5, with 7 bases matching TRBD1. CDR1 and CDR2 (germline): WNHNN, SYGVQD (reference sequence). The CDR3 loop spans 13 amino acids. Germline trimming cut 7 bases from V and 4 bases from J; bases unmatched to any gene: 4. DNA of the CDR3: TGCGCCAGCACAGGGACAGATAATCAGCCCCAGCATTTT. Amino acids: CASTGTDNQPQHF.